Below, 24 T cell receptor beta chains from the same sample are listed, as sequenced in a study of read filtering for tumor transcriptome and immune sequencing. The library was built from 400 ng RNA with molecular barcoded adaptors for alpha/delta and beta/gamma chains. TCRdb ran MiXCR on the reads and lists one entry per CDR3 protein. This sample yields 60,000 to 80,000 distinct CDR3 sequences, of which about 15% are seen a single time; 45% belongs to the top ten. Sequenced material: a population of CD138-negative cells sorted from bone marrow. The source of these receptors is a donor aged 40 or over with multiple myeloma.

Note on this clonotype: A read error may explain this, as a much larger clone is one base away. The gene calls are TRBV5-6 and TRBJ2-5; 11 bases line up with TRBD2. Trimming cost V 4 bases and J 7 bases; bases outside gene matches: 12. Germline CDR1 is SGHDT and CDR2 is YYEEEE. The CDR3 has 16 amino acids. CDR3 sequence (DNA): TGTGCCAGCAGCCAGACTAGCGGGAACCCGGGGGGGACCCAGTACTTC. Amino acid sequence: CASSQTSGNPGGTQYF.

This clonotype was detected ten times or more. This chain connects TRBV19 to TRBJ2-1; D uncertain. Per germline, CDR1 LNHDA and CDR2 SQIVND (reference sequence). Trimming stripped 3 bases from V and 0 bases from J, with 9 bases between. CDR3 length equals 15 residues. Here the CDR3 DNA reads TGTGCCAGTAGTATGCCCCCGCACTCCTACAATGAGCAGTTCTTC. The encoded protein is CASSMPPHSYNEQFF. Using reference TRBV19 and TRBJ2-1 for the parts outside the CDR3, the full variable domain is DGGITQSPKYLFRKEGQNVTLSCEQNLNHDAMYWYRQDPGQGLRLIYYSQIVNDFQKGDIAEGYSVSREKKESFPLTVTSAQKNPTAFYLCASSMPPHSYNEQFFGPGTRLTVL.

This clonotype was seen ten or more times. This chain links TRBV7-8 with TRBJ1-1; D remains unclear. This CDR3 comprises 15 residues. Germline V lookup: CDR1 SGHVS, CDR2 FQNEAQ. V was clipped by 1 base and J by 1 base, with 10 bases between them. CDR3 DNA sequence: TGTGCCAGCAGCTTAGAGGCAGTCACGAACACTGAAGCTTTCTTT. Protein sequence: CASSLEAVTNTEAFF.

This clonotype was seen many times. The chain combines TRBV15 with TRBJ2-1; 11 nucleotides match TRBD2. The CDR3 is 13 amino acids. V lost 6 bases and J lost 9; bases outside the gene matches: 4. Looked up from germline, CDR1 is LNHNV and CDR2 is YYDKDF (reference sequence). The CDR3 nucleotides are TGTGCCACCAGGACTAGCGGGGTGGGTGAGCAGTTCTTC. This encodes CATRTSGVGEQFF.

This clonotype has a count of ten or more. The chain joins TRBV9 to TRBJ2-3, with 10 bases that match TRBD2. Germline V lookup: CDR1 SGDLS, CDR2 YYNGEE. The CDR3 loop spans 13 amino acids. V gave up 3 bases and J gave up 10 bases; unmatched junction bases: 5. CDR3 sequence: CASSGSGTSAQYF. For the CDR3, the DNA is TGTGCCAGCAGCGGATCCGGGACTAGCGCGCAGTATTTT.

This clonotype was detected many times. The genes are TRBV29-1 and TRBJ2-7, with D possibly matching TRBD1 (6 bases). Germline V lookup: CDR1 SQVTM, CDR2 ANQGSEA. Trimming removed 3 bases at V and 1 base at J, with 16 bases between. The CDR3 consists of 15 residues. DNA for the CDR3: TGCAGCGTTGAGGGGACACAAGGCCCGTCCTACGAGCAGTACTTC. As protein: CSVEGTQGPSYEQYF.

The rearrangement uses TRBV3-1 and TRBJ1-2; D remains unclear. The CDR3 sequence is 16 residues long. Looked up from germline, CDR1 is LGHDT and CDR2 is YNNKEL (reference sequence). Trimming stripped 1 base from V and 4 bases from J, with 16 bases between. CDR3 DNA sequence: TGTGCCAGCAGCCAAGGCTATGAGGGTCGCCTCTATGGCTACACCTTC. Translation: CASSQGYEGRLYGYTF.

This clonotype came up many times. V and J are TRBV2 and TRBJ2-1; D is perhaps TRBD1 (6 bases). Germline V gene lookup returns CDR1 SNHLY and CDR2 FYNNEI. This CDR3 contains 15 residues. The V and J ends lost 1 base and 6 bases respectively, with 13 bases between them. Written as DNA, the CDR3 is TGTGCCAGCAGTGAAGACAGGGTGAATGGCAATGAGCAGTTCTTC. Translated, it gives CASSEDRVNGNEQFF.

This clonotype appeared many times. V and J are TRBV28 and TRBJ2-7; 9 bases fit TRBD1. The CDR3 is made up of 14 amino acids. V trimming: 5 bases; J trimming: 0 bases; junction bases outside the gene matches: 2. Germline values: CDR1 MDHEN, CDR2 SYDVKM. The CDR3 nucleotides are TGTGCCAGCAGTACGGGACAGGGCTCCTACGAGCAGTACTTC. Protein sequence: CASSTGQGSYEQYF.

This clonotype has at least ten counts. The chain has TRBV6-2 or TRBV6-3 and TRBJ2-7, with D possibly being TRBD1 (6 bases). The CDR3 spans 15 residues. Between the trimmed V and J ends, which lost 2 bases and 0 bases, there was a span of 11 bases. The germline V gene encodes CDR1 MNHEY and CDR2 SVGEGT. This CDR3 reads CASSYDRFFSYEQYF. The CDR3 nucleotides are TGTGCCAGCAGTTACGACAGGTTCTTCTCCTACGAGCAGTACTTC.

In this sample, this clonotype turned up a few times. The genes are TRBV6-6 and TRBJ1-5, with no clear D. Between the trimmed V and J ends, which lost 0 bases and 1 base, there was a span of 7 bases. CDR1 is MNHNY and CDR2 is SVGAGI in the germline V gene (reference sequence). This CDR3 has 15 residues. The CDR3 DNA follows: TGTGCCAGCAGTTACTCTAACAGAAGCAATCAGCCCCAGCATTTT. Amino acids: CASSYSNRSNQPQHF.

This chain joins TRBV7-9 and TRBJ2-1, with D possibly TRBD1 on 5 matching bases. Germline V CDR1 and CDR2: SEHNR, FQNEAQ (reference sequence). V lost 1 base and J lost 4, with 14 bases in between. This CDR3 comprises 16 residues. The CDR3 DNA is TGTGCCAGCAGCTTAGTCCGACAGAGGCTATACAATGAGCAGTTCTTC. It yields the protein CASSLVRQRLYNEQFF.

This clonotype was seen many times. The rearrangement uses TRBV6-5 and TRBJ1-1, with D uncertain. Trimming removed 4 bases from V and 5 bases from J, with 11 bases in between. The CDR3 contains 13 residues. Germline CDR1 and CDR2: MNHEY and SVGAGI. CDR3 sequence: CASSFATGTEAFF. CDR3 sequence (DNA): TGTGCCAGCAGTTTTGCCACCGGGACTGAAGCTTTCTTT.

This clonotype was seen a few times. The final CDR3 position lacks the conserved phenylalanine or tryptophan, pointing to a likely read error. The chain couples TRBV24-1 to TRBJ1-1; 7 bases agree with TRBD1. The junction had 2 bases not matched to a gene; V was cut back by 7 bases and J by 1 base. CDR1 is KGHDR, CDR2 SFDVKD, per germline. The CDR3 runs to 13 residues. The CDR3 spells CATRYRGNTEAFS. As DNA, the CDR3 is TGTGCCACCAGGTACAGGGGGAACACTGAAGCTTTCTCT.

The sample holds many counts of this clonotype. The chain is built from TRBV6-5 and TRBJ2-1, with D uncertain. CDR1 and CDR2 from the germline V gene are MNHEY and SVGAGI. The CDR3 loop spans 14 amino acids. V gave up 2 bases and J gave up 3 bases, with 8 bases separating them. CDR3 bases: TGTGCCAGCAGTTACCACGACGACTACAATGAGCAGTTCTTC. Translating gives CASSYHDDYNEQFF.

This clonotype was counted at least ten times. This rearrangement joins TRBV20-1 to TRBJ2-7; D not certain. Germline V gene lookup returns CDR1 DFQATT and CDR2 SNEGSKA (reference sequence). The CDR3 contains 14 residues. Trimming shortened V by 3 bases and J by 0 bases, and 12 bases separated the two germline ends. The CDR3 region is CSASPRQNSYEQYF. The CDR3 DNA follows: TGCAGTGCTAGTCCCAGACAAAACTCCTACGAGCAGTACTTC.

This clonotype was recorded many times. J is TRBJ1-4 and V is TRBV5-1; TRBD1 matches 7 bases. Germline CDR1 SGHRS, CDR2 YFSETQ. The CDR3 sequence is 14 residues long. Germline trimming cut 4 bases from V and 5 bases from J; bases unmatched to any gene: 5. The CDR3 DNA reads as TGCGCCAGCAGCCGGACAGGTTGGAATGAAAAACTGTTTTTT. It specifies CASSRTGWNEKLFF.

This clonotype has at least ten counts. V is TRBV20-1 and J is TRBJ1-1, with 7 bases fitting TRBD1. Germline V gene sequence: CDR1 DFQATT, CDR2 SNEGSKA (reference sequence). CDR3 size: 15 residues. The J segment lost 5 bases and the V segment lost 1 base, leaving 10 bases of the junction unmatched. CDR3 in DNA: TGCAGTGCTAGAGGGGATAGACAGGGAGAGACTGAAGCTTTCTTT. This translates into CSARGDRQGETEAFF.

The chain links TRBV20-1 to TRBJ2-5, with D possibly being TRBD2 (5 bases). V was cut by 6 bases and J by 5 bases, with 22 bases left in between. There are 15 residues in the CDR3. CDR1 is DFQATT and CDR2 is SNEGSKA in the germline V gene (reference sequence). CDR3 nucleotide sequence: TGCAGTGCGGAGAACACTAGGAGTCCTGGGGAGACCCAGTACTTC. Translation: CSAENTRSPGETQYF.

This clonotype occurred a few times. The gene calls are TRBV7-8 and TRBJ1-2, with a weak D call TRBD1 (6 bases). CDR1 is SGHVS and CDR2 is FQNEAQ in the germline V gene. Trimming stripped 3 bases from V and 5 bases from J, with 16 bases between. The CDR3 sequence is 15 residues long. CDR3 sequence: CASSFWTVEEYGYTF. The DNA for the CDR3 is TGTGCCAGCAGCTTTTGGACAGTGGAGGAGTATGGCTACACCTTC. The full variable domain, in which reference TRBV7-8 and TRBJ1-2 provide the parts outside the CDR3, is GAGVSQSPRYKVAKRGQDVALRCDPISGHVSLFWYQQALGQGPEFLTYFQNEAQLDKSGLPSDRFFAERPEGSVSTLKIQRTQQEDSAVYLCASSFWTVEEYGYTFGSGTRLTVV.

This clonotype was seen at least ten times. This rearrangement joins TRBV9 to TRBJ2-2; D perhaps matches TRBD1 (6 bases). Trimming stripped 0 bases from V and 8 bases from J, with 14 bases between. CDR1 SGDLS and CDR2 YYNGEE come from the germline V gene. CDR3 length: 15 amino acids. This CDR3 is CASSVDITGIGELFF. The CDR3 DNA sequence: TGTGCCAGCAGCGTAGATATTACAGGGATAGGGGAGCTGTTTTTT.

The chain joins TRBV4-1 to TRBJ2-1; no reliable D call. CDR1 and CDR2 (germline): MGHRA, YSYEKL. The CDR3 has 17 amino acids. The V end lost 0 bases, the J end lost 0 bases, and 12 bases lay between the germline ends. This CDR3 is CASSQDRSGNSYNEQFF. The DNA for the CDR3 is TGCGCCAGCAGCCAAGATAGATCCGGAAACTCCTACAATGAGCAGTTCTTC.

This clonotype was picked up many times. The rearrangement uses TRBV4-2 and TRBJ1-4; no clear D. This CDR3 spans 15 amino acids. Germline CDR1 is LGHNA and CDR2 is YNFKEQ. Trimming left V 2 bases short and J 2 bases short, with 9 bases between. The CDR3 DNA follows: TGTGCCAGCAGCCAACCCGGGATCACTAATGAAAAACTGTTTTTT. Protein product: CASSQPGITNEKLFF.

This clonotype was found a few times. The chain employs TRBV6-2 or TRBV6-3 and TRBJ1-1, with a tentative D call TRBD1 (5 bases). The CDR3 has 16 residues. V was trimmed by 6 bases and J by 1 base, leaving 18 bases between them. Germline V gene sequence: CDR1 MNHEY, CDR2 SVGEGT. The CDR3 loop is CASSHSRQGGNTEAFF. The CDR3 DNA is TGTGCCAGCAGCCACTCGAGGCAGGGTGGGAACACTGAAGCTTTCTTT.